Listed here are 14 T cell receptor beta chains from one sample, sequenced in a study of blood T cell repertoires in COVID-19. Here immunoSEQ multiplex PCR was the method, and the copy in TCRdb shows in-frame clones only, minus some. This table has about 360,000 clones, roughly 90% appearing once. What was sequenced was peripheral blood. Every receptor here comes from a woman aged 55-70 years with COVID-19, enrolled during active disease.

The genes are TRBV18 and TRBJ1-4, with 7 bases that match TRBD1. Germline V gene data show CDR1 as KGHSH and CDR2 as LQKENI. The CDR3 runs to 12 residues. V trimming: 4 bases; J trimming: 8 bases; junction bases outside the gene matches: 1. CDR3: CASSQTGEKLFF. In nucleotides, the CDR3 is TGTGCCAGCTCACAGACAGGGGAAAAACTGTTTTTT. Full variable domain (missing parts from reference TRBV18 and TRBJ1-4): NAGVMQNPRHLVRRRGQEARLRCSPMKGHSHVYWYRQLPEEGLKFMVYLQKENIIDESGMPKERFSAEFPKEGPSILRIQQVVRGDSAAYFCASSQTGEKLFFGSGTQLSVL.

This clone was observed once. The chain employs TRBV4-1 and TRBJ2-1, with 8 bases aligning to TRBD2. V dropped 1 base and J dropped 2; count of bases not matched to a gene: 7. The CDR3 length is 17 residues. Germline CDR1 and CDR2: MGHRA and YSYEKL. CDR3 nucleotides: TGCGCCAGCAGCCAAGTATGGACGGGGGGGCCCTACAATGAGCAGTTCTTC. It yields the protein CASSQVWTGGPYNEQFF.

V is TRBV24-1 and J is TRBJ2-3; 7 nucleotides agree with TRBD2. With V trimmed by 3 bases and J by 9 bases, 23 bases remained unmatched. CDR3 length: 19 amino acids. Germline V CDR1 and CDR2: KGHDR, SFDVKD. In DNA, the CDR3 is TGTGCCACCAGTGATGCGGAGCTTTCGGCGCGGGGACTAACTGACACGCAGTATTTT. Translation gives CATSDAELSARGLTDTQYF.

The rearrangement joins TRBV2 to TRBJ2-3; D is possibly TRBD2 (5 bases). The germline V and J ends were trimmed by 8 bases and 8 bases, with 8 bases remaining between them. Germline loops: CDR1 SNHLY, CDR2 FYNNEI. CDR3 size: 10 residues. The CDR3 loop is CASGAGTQYF. CDR3 nucleotide sequence: TGTGCCAGCGGTGCGGGTACGCAGTATTTT.

The CDR3: CASSLAWEGGVYNSPLHF. The CDR3 DNA is TGCGCCAGCAGCTTGGCCTGGGAAGGGGGCGTCTATAATTCACCCCTCCACTTT. The genes are TRBV5-1 and TRBJ1-6, with 7 bases fitting TRBD1. CDR1 and CDR2 from the germline V gene are SGHRS and YFSETQ. The CDR3 loop spans 18 amino acids. V shed 0 bases, J shed 3 bases, and the junction held 9 bases outside the gene matches.

The V gene is TRBV9, the J gene TRBJ1-2; D is unresolved. The V and J ends lost 3 bases and 7 bases respectively, with 7 bases between them. The length of the CDR3 is 11 residues. CDR1 SGDLS and CDR2 YYNGEE come from the germline V gene. The CDR3 protein is CASSALLGYTF. The CDR3 DNA is TGTGCCAGCAGCGCCCTCCTTGGCTACACCTTC.

The J gene is TRBJ2-3, the V gene TRBV15; 13 bases line up with TRBD2. This CDR3 comprises 18 residues. Trimming took 5 bases from V and 1 from J; bases not matched to a gene: 9. Per germline, CDR1 LNHNV and CDR2 YYDKDF (reference sequence). CDR3 bases: TGTGCCACCAGCGGCCCATCAGGGACTAGCGGGGGCACAGATACGCAGTATTTT. Translating it yields CATSGPSGTSGGTDTQYF.

The DNA for the CDR3 is TGCAGCGCGACTAGCGGGGTGAATGAGCAGTTCTTC. It specifies CSATSGVNEQFF. This chain links TRBV29-1 with TRBJ2-1, with 11 bases identical to TRBD2. V trimming: 7 bases; J trimming: 7 bases; junction bases outside the gene matches: 3. This CDR3 is 12 amino acids long. The germline V gene encodes CDR1 SQVTM and CDR2 ANQGSEA.

This chain connects TRBV6-4 to TRBJ1-6; D not certain. Trimming took 4 bases from V and 10 from J, leaving 17 bases between them. This CDR3 is 15 amino acids long. Germline V CDR1 and CDR2: MRHNA, SNTAGT. As DNA, the CDR3 is TGTGCCAGCAGTGTTCGGGATTGGACGGACTCACCCCTCCACTTT. Its protein is CASSVRDWTDSPLHF.

This clone was counted once. The V call is TRBV13, the J call TRBJ2-3, with D uncertain. The V end lost 1 base, the J end lost 4 bases, and 6 bases lay between the germline ends. CDR3 length: 13 residues. CDR1 and CDR2 (germline): PRHDT, FYEKMQ (reference sequence). The CDR3 bases are TGTGCCAGCAGCTTAGTCATAGCAGATACGCAGTATTTT. Its translation is CASSLVIADTQYF.

This clone was picked up one time. DNA of the CDR3: TGTGCCAGCAGCCCAGACAGCGCTGGAAACACCATATATTTT. Amino acid sequence: CASSPDSAGNTIYF. The chain carries TRBV7-8 and TRBJ1-3; a possible D gene is TRBD1 (5 bases). The germline V and J ends were trimmed by 5 bases and 2 bases, with 10 bases remaining between them. CDR1 is SGHVS, CDR2 FQNEAQ, per germline. CDR3 size: 14 residues.

The rearrangement links TRBV29-1 to TRBJ2-3; D remains ambiguous. The CDR3 has 14 residues. Germline values: CDR1 SQVTM, CDR2 ANQGSEA. Deletions cut 4 bases from V and 0 bases from J, with 11 bases between. CDR3 nucleotides: TGCAGCGTTGCGTCTACCTTTAGCACAGATACGCAGTATTTT. It translates to CSVASTFSTDTQYF.

The chain couples TRBV19 to TRBJ1-5; TRBD1 matches 7 bases. V lost 0 bases to trimming and J lost 6 bases; unmatched junction nucleotides: 8. The CDR3 loop spans 16 amino acids. The germline V gene encodes CDR1 LNHDA and CDR2 SQIVND (reference sequence). The chain's CDR3 is CASSIDRGRPGQPQHF. As DNA, the CDR3 is TGTGCCAGTAGTATAGATAGGGGGCGCCCCGGTCAGCCCCAGCATTTT.

The chain joins TRBV18 to TRBJ2-5; 7 bases are a match to TRBD2. CDR1 and CDR2 (germline): KGHSH, LQKENI. V trimming: 8 bases; J trimming: 5 bases; junction bases outside the gene matches: 2. The CDR3 runs 11 residues. The CDR3: CASRGEETQYF. CDR3 nucleotides: TGTGCCAGCCGGGGGGAGGAGACCCAGTACTTC.